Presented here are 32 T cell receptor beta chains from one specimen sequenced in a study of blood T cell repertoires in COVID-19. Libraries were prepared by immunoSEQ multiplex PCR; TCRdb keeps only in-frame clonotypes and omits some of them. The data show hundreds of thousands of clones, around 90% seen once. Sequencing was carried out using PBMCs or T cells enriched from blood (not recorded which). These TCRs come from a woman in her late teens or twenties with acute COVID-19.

CDR3 in amino acids: CASSRRQEYQPQHF. The CDR3 bases are TGTGCCAGTAGTCGGAGACAGGAATATCAGCCCCAGCATTTT. The rearrangement joins TRBV19 to TRBJ1-5; perhaps TRBD1 as D (6 bases). Deletions cut 5 bases from V and 5 bases from J, with 13 bases between. The CDR3 covers 14 residues. Germline V gene sequence: CDR1 LNHDA, CDR2 SQIVND (reference sequence).

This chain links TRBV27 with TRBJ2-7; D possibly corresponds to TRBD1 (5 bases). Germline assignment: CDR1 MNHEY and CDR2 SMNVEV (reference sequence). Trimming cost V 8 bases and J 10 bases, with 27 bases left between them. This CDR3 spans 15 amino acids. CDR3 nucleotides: TGTGCCAGCCGCTCAGGGAATGACGGCCTCTTGTCTCAGTACTTC. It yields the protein CASRSGNDGLLSQYF.

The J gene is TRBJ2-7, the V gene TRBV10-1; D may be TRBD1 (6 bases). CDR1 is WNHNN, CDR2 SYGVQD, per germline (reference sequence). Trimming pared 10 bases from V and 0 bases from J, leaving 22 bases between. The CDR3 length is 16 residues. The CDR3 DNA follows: TGCGCCATCCACACCCTGGACGGACAGTTCTCCTACGAGCAGTACTTC. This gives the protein CAIHTLDGQFSYEQYF.

CDR3: CASSLDRLEYEQYF. DNA of the CDR3: TGTGCCAGCAGTTTAGACAGGTTAGAGTACGAGCAGTACTTC. V is TRBV28 and J is TRBJ2-7; TRBD1 is a possible D gene (6 bases). V was shortened by 2 bases and J by 4 bases, with 12 bases between the two germline ends. This CDR3 region has 14 residues. The germline V gene has CDR1 MDHEN and CDR2 SYDVKM.

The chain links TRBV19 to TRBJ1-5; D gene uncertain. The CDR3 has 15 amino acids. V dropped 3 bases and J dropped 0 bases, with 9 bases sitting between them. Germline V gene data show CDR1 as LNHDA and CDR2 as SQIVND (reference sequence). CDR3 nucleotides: TGTGCCAGTAGTATGTCCAGGTATAGCAATCAGCCCCAGCATTTT. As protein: CASSMSRYSNQPQHF.

The CDR3 spells CASSQDRDNYGYTF. The CDR3 bases are TGTGCCAGCAGCCAAGACAGGGATAACTATGGCTACACCTTC. The chain recombines TRBV3-1 (or the pseudogene TRBV3-2) with TRBJ1-2, with D tentatively TRBD1 (5 bases). The ends were cut back, 0 bases at V and 1 base at J, with 6 bases in the middle. There are 14 residues in the CDR3. The V gene's germline CDR1 is LGHDT and CDR2 YNNKEL (reference sequence).

This CDR3 is CAWSGTGNTEAFF. For the CDR3, the DNA is TGTGCCTGGTCCGGGACAGGGAACACTGAAGCTTTCTTT. The gene calls are TRBV30 and TRBJ1-1; 8 bases are shared with TRBD1. The CDR3 extends over 13 amino acids. Germline CDR1 reads GTSNPN; CDR2 reads SVGIG (reference sequence). Losses at the gene ends were 5 bases for V and 1 base for J; bases not matched to a gene: 3.

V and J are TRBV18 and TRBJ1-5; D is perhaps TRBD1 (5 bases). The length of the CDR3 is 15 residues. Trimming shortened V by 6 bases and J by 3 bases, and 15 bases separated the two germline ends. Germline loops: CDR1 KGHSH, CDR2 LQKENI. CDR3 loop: CASSSGAGINQPQHF. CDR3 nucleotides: TGTGCCAGCTCTTCCGGCGCAGGGATCAATCAGCCCCAGCATTTT.

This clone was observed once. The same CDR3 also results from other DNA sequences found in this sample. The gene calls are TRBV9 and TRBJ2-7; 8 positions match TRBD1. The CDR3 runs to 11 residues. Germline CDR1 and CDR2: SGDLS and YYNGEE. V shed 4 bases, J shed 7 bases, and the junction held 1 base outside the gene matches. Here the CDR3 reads CASSQGAEQYF. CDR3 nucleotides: TGTGCCAGCAGCCAGGGGGCTGAGCAGTACTTC. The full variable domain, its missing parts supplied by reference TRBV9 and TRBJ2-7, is DSGVTQTPKHLITATGQRVTLRCSPRSGDLSVYWYQQSLDQGLQFLIQYYNGEERAKGNILERFSAQQFPDLHSELNLSSLELGDSALYFCASSQGAEQYFGPGTRLTVT.

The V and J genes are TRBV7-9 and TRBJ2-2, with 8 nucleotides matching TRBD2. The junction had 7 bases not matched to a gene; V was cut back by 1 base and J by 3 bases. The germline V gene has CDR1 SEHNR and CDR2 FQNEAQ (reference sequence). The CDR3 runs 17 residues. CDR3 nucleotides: TGTGCCAGCAGCTTAGGGAGCGGGAGTTGGGACACCGGGGAGCTGTTTTTT. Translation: CASSLGSGSWDTGELFF.

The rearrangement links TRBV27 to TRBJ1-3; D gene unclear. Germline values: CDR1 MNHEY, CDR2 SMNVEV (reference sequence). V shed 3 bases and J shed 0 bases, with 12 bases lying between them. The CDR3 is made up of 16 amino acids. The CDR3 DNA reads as TGTGCCAGCAGTTTCGATCTGCCGAGCTCTGGAAACACCATATATTTT. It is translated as CASSFDLPSSGNTIYF.

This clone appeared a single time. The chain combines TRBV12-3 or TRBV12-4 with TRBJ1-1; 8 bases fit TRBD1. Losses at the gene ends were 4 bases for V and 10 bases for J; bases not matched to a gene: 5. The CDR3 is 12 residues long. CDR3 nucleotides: TGTGCCAGCAGTTGGTACGGACAGGGAGCTTTCTTT. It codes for CASSWYGQGAFF.

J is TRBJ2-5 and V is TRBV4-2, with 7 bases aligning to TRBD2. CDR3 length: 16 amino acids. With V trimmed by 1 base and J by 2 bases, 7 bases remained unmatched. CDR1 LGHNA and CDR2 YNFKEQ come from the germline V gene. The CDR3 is CASSQAGLAAQETQYF. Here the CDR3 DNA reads TGTGCCAGCAGCCAAGCGGGCCTAGCGGCTCAAGAGACCCAGTACTTC.

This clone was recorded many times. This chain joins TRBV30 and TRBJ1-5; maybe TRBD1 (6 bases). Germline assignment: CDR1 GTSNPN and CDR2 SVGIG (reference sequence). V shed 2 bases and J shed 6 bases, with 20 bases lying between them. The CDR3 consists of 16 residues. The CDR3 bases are TGTGCCTGGAGTCCTAATGGGAGGGGGTGGATTCAGCCCCAGCATTTT. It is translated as CAWSPNGRGWIQPQHF.

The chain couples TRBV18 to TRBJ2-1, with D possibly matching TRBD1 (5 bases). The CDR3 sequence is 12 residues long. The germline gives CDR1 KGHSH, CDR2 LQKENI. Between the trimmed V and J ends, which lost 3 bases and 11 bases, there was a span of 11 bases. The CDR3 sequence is CASSPLTEKQFF. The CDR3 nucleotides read TGTGCCAGCTCACCGCTGACAGAGAAGCAGTTCTTC.

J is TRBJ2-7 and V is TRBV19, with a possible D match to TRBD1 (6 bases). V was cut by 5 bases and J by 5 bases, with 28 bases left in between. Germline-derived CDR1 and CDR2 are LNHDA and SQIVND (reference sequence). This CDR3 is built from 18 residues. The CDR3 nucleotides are TGTGCCAGTAGTCCTCCGTTACCCAGGGGCCTAGCAACCAACGAGCAGTACTTC. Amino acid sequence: CASSPPLPRGLATNEQYF.

In DNA form, the CDR3 reads TGTACACCGGGACAGGGAGCCCAATCTGGAAACACCATATATTTT. It encodes CTPGQGAQSGNTIYF. The chain is built from TRBV6-4 and TRBJ1-3; 9 nucleotides agree with TRBD1. CDR1 and CDR2 (germline): MRHNA, SNTAGT. The CDR3 extends over 15 amino acids.

The CDR3 sequence is CASSLAEDQPQHF. The CDR3 bases are TGTGCCAGCAGTTTAGCGGAGGATCAGCCCCAGCATTTT. The chain recombines TRBV12-3 or TRBV12-4 with TRBJ1-5; D gene ambiguous. This CDR3 spans 13 amino acids. The V end was cut by 0 bases, the J end by 5 bases, with 5 bases between.

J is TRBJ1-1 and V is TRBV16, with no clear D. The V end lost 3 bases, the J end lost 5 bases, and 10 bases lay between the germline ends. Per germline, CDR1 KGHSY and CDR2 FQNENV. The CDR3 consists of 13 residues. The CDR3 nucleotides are TGTGCCAGCAGCCAGGGAGGTGGGACTGAAGCTTTCTTT. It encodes CASSQGGGTEAFF.

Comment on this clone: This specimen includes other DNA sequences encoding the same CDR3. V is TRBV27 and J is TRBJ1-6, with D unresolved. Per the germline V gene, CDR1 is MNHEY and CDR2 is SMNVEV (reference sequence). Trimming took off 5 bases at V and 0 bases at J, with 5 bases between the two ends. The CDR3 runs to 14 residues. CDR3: CASSRSSYNSPLHF. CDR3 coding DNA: TGTGCCAGCAGTCGCAGCTCCTATAATTCACCCCTCCACTTT.

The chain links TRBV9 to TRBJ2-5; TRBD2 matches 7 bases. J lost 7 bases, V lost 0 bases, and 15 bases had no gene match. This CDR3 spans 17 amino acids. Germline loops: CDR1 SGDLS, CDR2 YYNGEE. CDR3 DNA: TGTGCCAGCAGCGTAGAGGGGTCGGCGGGGGTCCTCGGGACCCAGTACTTC. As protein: CASSVEGSAGVLGTQYF. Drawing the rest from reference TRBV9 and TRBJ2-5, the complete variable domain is DSGVTQTPKHLITATGQRVTLRCSPRSGDLSVYWYQQSLDQGLQFLIQYYNGEERAKGNILERFSAQQFPDLHSELNLSSLELGDSALYFCASSVEGSAGVLGTQYFGPGTRLLVL.

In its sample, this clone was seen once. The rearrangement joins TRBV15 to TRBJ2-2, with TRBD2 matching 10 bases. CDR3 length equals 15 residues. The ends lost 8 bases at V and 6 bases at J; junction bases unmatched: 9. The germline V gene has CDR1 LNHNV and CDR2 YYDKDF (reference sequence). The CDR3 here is CATGASGSWPGELFF. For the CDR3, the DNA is TGTGCCACCGGAGCTAGCGGGAGTTGGCCCGGGGAGCTGTTTTTT.

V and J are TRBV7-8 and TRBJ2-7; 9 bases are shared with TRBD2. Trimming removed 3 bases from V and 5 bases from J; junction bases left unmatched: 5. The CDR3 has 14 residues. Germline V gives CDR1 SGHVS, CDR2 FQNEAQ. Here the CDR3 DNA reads TGTGCCAGCAGCTTCCCGGGACTAGCCGACGAGCAGTACTTC. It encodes CASSFPGLADEQYF.

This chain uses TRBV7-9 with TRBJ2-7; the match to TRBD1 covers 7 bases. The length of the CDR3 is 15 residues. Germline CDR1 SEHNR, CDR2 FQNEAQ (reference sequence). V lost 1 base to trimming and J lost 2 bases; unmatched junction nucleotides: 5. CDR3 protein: CASSLGGDSTYEQYF. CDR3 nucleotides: TGTGCCAGCAGCTTAGGAGGGGACAGCACCTACGAGCAGTACTTC.

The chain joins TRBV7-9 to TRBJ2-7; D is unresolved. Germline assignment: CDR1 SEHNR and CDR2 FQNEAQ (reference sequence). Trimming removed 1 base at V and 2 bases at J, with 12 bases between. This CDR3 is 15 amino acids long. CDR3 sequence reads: CASSLGATYPYEQYF. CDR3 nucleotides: TGTGCCAGCAGCTTAGGTGCGACATACCCCTACGAGCAGTACTTC.

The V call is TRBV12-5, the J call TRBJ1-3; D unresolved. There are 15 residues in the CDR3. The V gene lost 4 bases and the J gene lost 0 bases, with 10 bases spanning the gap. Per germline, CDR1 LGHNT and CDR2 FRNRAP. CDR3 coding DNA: TGTGCTAGTGGTTGGGGAGACATCTCTGGAAACACCATATATTTT. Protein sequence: CASGWGDISGNTIYF.

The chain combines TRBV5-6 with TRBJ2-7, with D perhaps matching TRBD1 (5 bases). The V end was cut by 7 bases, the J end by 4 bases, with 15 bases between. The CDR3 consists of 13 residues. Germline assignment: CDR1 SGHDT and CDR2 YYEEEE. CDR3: CASSQGARYEQYF. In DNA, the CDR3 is TGTGCCAGCTCTCAAGGGGCTCGGTACGAGCAGTACTTC.

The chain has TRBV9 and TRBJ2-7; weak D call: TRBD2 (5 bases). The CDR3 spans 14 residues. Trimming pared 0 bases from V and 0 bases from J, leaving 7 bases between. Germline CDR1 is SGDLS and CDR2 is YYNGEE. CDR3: CASSVEGSSYEQYF. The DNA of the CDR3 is TGTGCCAGCAGCGTAGAAGGGAGCTCCTACGAGCAGTACTTC.

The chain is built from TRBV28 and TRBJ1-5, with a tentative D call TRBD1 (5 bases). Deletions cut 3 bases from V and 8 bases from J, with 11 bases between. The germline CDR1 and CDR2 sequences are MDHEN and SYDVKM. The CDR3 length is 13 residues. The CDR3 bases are TGTGCCAGCAGTTTCAACAGGCTTGAGCCCCAGCATTTT. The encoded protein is CASSFNRLEPQHF.

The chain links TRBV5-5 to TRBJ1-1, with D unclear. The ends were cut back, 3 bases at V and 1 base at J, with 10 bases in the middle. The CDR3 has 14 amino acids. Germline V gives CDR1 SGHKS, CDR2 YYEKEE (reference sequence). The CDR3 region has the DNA TGTGCCAGCAGCTACCGATCGGGGAACACTGAAGCTTTCTTT. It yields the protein CASSYRSGNTEAFF. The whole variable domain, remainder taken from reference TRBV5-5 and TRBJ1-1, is DAGVTQSPTHLIKTRGQQVTLRCSPISGHKSVSWYQQVLGQGPQFIFQYYEKEERGRGNFPDRFSARQFPNYSSELNVNALLLGDSALYLCASSYRSGNTEAFFGQGTRLTVV.

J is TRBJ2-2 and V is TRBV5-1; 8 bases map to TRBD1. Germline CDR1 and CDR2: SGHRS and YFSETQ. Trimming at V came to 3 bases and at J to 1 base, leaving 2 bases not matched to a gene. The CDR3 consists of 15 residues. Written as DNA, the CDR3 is TGCGCCAGCAGCTCCGGGACAGGGAACACCGGGGAGCTGTTTTTT. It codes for CASSSGTGNTGELFF.

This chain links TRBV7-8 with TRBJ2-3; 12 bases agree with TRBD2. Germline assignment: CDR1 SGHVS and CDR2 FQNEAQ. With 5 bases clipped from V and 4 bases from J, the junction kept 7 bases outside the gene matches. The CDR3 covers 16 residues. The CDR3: CASSKQLAGGADTQYF. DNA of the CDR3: TGTGCCAGCAGCAAACAGCTAGCGGGAGGGGCAGATACGCAGTATTTT.